Described below is a single T cell receptor (beta chain) sequence and its context. The source of the sample is a study of T cell changes during pregnancy in multiple sclerosis. Assay: immunoSEQ multiplex PCR; the TCRdb copy retains only in-frame clones and omits some. The table records more than 30,000 clones, just over 90% of them present only once. Germline-derived CDR1 and CDR2 are SEHNR and FQNEAQ (reference sequence). The CDR3 is made up of 15 amino acids. The junction had 7 bases not matched to a gene; V was cut back by 8 bases and J by 1 base. Sequences were derived from CD4+ T cells from peripheral blood mononuclear cells, sampled in the third trimester of pregnancy. This clonotype originated in a female donor in good health, enrolled as a control in a pregnancy study. The chain joins TRBV7-9 to TRBJ2-3; 9 bases agree with TRBD2. The CDR3: CASGGGALRTDTQYF. The DNA of the CDR3 is TGTGCCAGCGGCGGGGGGGCTTTGCGCACAGATACGCAGTATTTT.